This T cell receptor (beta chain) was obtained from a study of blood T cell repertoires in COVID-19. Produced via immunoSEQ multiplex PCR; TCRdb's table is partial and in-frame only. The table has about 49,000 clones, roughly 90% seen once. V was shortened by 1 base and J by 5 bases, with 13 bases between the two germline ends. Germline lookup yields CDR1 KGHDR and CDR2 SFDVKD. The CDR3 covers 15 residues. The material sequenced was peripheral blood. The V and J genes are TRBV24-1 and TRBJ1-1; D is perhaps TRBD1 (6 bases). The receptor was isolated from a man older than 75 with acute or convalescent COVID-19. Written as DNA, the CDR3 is TGTGCCACCAGTGATTTTTCAGGGGATCGGACTGAAGCTTTCTTT. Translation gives CATSDFSGDRTEAFF.